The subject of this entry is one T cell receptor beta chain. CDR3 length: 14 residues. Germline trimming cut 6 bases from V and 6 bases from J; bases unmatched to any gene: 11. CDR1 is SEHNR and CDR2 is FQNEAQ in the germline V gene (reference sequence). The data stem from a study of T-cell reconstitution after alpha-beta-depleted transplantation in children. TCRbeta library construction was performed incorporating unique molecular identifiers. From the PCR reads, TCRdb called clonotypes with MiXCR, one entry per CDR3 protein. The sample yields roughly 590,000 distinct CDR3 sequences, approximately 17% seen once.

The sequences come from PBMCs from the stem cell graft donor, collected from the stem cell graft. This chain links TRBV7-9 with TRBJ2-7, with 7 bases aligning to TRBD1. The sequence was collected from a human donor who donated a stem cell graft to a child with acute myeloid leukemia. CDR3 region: CASSFDRDEGEQYF. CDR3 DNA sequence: TGTGCCAGCAGTTTTGACAGGGACGAAGGCGAGCAGTACTTC.